Listed below are T cell receptor beta chains from one sample, sequenced in a study of regulatory T cells in long-lasting Graves disease. A single record per CDR3 protein comes from TCRdb applying MiXCR to the multiplex PCR reads. The data show around 450,000 distinct CDR3 sequences, around 16% seen once. A further study also used this sample, focusing on T cells in Graves' hyperthyroidism and ophthalmopathy.

Sequences were derived from peripheral blood mononuclear cells (PBMCs), sampled at new diagnosis, from a patient treated with antithyroid drugs. All receptors come from a man aged 35-49 years with Graves disease. CDR3s include the opening cysteine and the closing phenylalanine or tryptophan. D genes are given only for firm matches. Part of the rows lack a size; the others show once, few, many or a class for expanded clones.

v_gene: TRBV20-1; abundance: .; d_gene: TRBD2; j_gene: TRBJ2-7; CDR3nt: TGCAGTGCTAGAGTGTACTTGGGGCTAGCGGGACCCGAGCAGTACTTC; CDR3aa: CSARVYLGLAGPEQYF
v_gene: TRBV11-1; abundance: many; d_gene: .; j_gene: TRBJ2-7; CDR3nt: TGTGCCAGCAGCGAGAGACAATGGGGCTACGAGCAGTACTTC; CDR3aa: CASSERQWGYEQYF
v_gene: TRBV5-1; abundance: many; d_gene: TRBD1; j_gene: TRBJ1-1; CDR3nt: TGTGCCAGCAGTCTACAGGGGGCGCGAAACACTGAAGCTTTCTTT; CDR3aa: CASSLQGARNTEAFF
v_gene: TRBV28; abundance: .; d_gene: .; j_gene: TRBJ1-6; CDR3nt: TGTGCCAGCAGTAGGAGCCGGGCCCCAAGCGATTCACCCCTCCACTTT; CDR3aa: CASSRSRAPSDSPLHF
v_gene: TRBV10-3; abundance: .; d_gene: .; j_gene: TRBJ1-3; CDR3nt: TGTGCCGTCCGCGGACAGCCTGGAAACACCATATATTTT; CDR3aa: CAVRGQPGNTIYF
v_gene: TRBV12-5; abundance: .; d_gene: .; j_gene: TRBJ2-5; CDR3nt: TGTGCTAGTGGTTTGCCCTCCACTGAACAAGAGACCCAGTACTTC; CDR3aa: CASGLPSTEQETQYF
v_gene: TRBV19; abundance: .; d_gene: .; j_gene: TRBJ2-3; CDR3nt: TGTGCCAGTAGTATAAATGGAGGTACGCAGTATTTT; CDR3aa: CASSINGGTQYF
v_gene: TRBV7-8; abundance: .; d_gene: .; j_gene: TRBJ2-1; CDR3nt: TGTGCCAGCAGTGAATTAGGTCAGAACAATGAGCAGTTCTTC; CDR3aa: CASSELGQNNEQFF
v_gene: TRBV30; abundance: few; d_gene: TRBD2; j_gene: TRBJ2-7; CDR3nt: TGTGCCTGGAAAACTAGCGGGAGTGGGTACGAGCAGTACTTC; CDR3aa: CAWKTSGSGYEQYF
v_gene: TRBV5-1; abundance: many; d_gene: .; j_gene: TRBJ2-7; CDR3nt: TGCGCCAGCAGCCAGACGGGGGTCTACGAGCAGTACTTC; CDR3aa: CASSQTGVYEQYF
v_gene: TRBV11-2; abundance: many; d_gene: TRBD2; j_gene: TRBJ2-7; CDR3nt: TGTGCCAGCAGTCGGGGACTAGCGGGAGCTACATCCTACGAGCAGTACTTC; CDR3aa: CASSRGLAGATSYEQYF
v_gene: TRBV20-1; abundance: many; d_gene: TRBD2; j_gene: TRBJ2-3; CDR3nt: TGCAGTGCGCATGCTAGCGGGAGGGCAGATACGCAGTATTTT; CDR3aa: CSAHASGRADTQYF
v_gene: TRBV28; abundance: many; d_gene: TRBD2; j_gene: TRBJ2-3; CDR3nt: TGTGCCAGCAGGGGCGGGAGCCTTGATACGCAGTATTTT; CDR3aa: CASRGGSLDTQYF
v_gene: TRBV5-1; abundance: few; d_gene: .; j_gene: TRBJ2-5; CDR3nt: TGCGCCAGCAGTTGGTCCCAAGAGACCCAGTACTTC; CDR3aa: CASSWSQETQYF
v_gene: TRBV7-8; abundance: many; d_gene: .; j_gene: TRBJ2-5; CDR3nt: TGTGCCAGCAGCCGCTTCCAAGGTCAAGAGACCCAGTACTTC; CDR3aa: CASSRFQGQETQYF
v_gene: TRBV29-1; abundance: few; d_gene: .; j_gene: TRBJ1-4; CDR3nt: TGCAGCGTTACCCAGGGAGCAACTAATGAAAAACTGTTTTTT; CDR3aa: CSVTQGATNEKLFF
v_gene: TRBV11-2; abundance: few; d_gene: .; j_gene: TRBJ2-7; CDR3nt: TGTGCCAGCAGCCGCCGGGACGGCCGAAGATACTTC; CDR3aa: CASSRRDGRRYF
v_gene: TRBV27; abundance: many; d_gene: .; j_gene: TRBJ1-1; CDR3nt: TGTGCCAGCAGTCCGGGGACAACGGCCCGGAACACTGAAGCTTTCTTT; CDR3aa: CASSPGTTARNTEAFF
v_gene: TRBV12-3/TRBV12-4; abundance: many; d_gene: TRBD2; j_gene: TRBJ2-1; CDR3nt: TGTGCCAGCAGTAGAATAGCGGGAGGGAGCAATGAGCAGTTCTTC; CDR3aa: CASSRIAGGSNEQFF
v_gene: TRBV28; abundance: few; d_gene: TRBD1; j_gene: TRBJ2-7; CDR3nt: TGTGCCAGCAACCTCCTCGGACAGGGGGCTTACGAGCAGTACTTC; CDR3aa: CASNLLGQGAYEQYF
v_gene: TRBV13; abundance: many; d_gene: .; j_gene: TRBJ1-1; CDR3nt: TGTGCCAGCAGCTTAGTCAGAACGAACACTGAAGCTTTCTTT; CDR3aa: CASSLVRTNTEAFF
v_gene: TRBV3-1; abundance: many; d_gene: TRBD2; j_gene: TRBJ2-3; CDR3nt: TGTGCCAGCAGCCAAGAACTCACGCGGGAGCGCACAGATACGCAGTATTTT; CDR3aa: CASSQELTRERTDTQYF
v_gene: TRBV20-1; abundance: many; d_gene: .; j_gene: TRBJ2-3; CDR3nt: TGCAGTGCTCCCCTTTGGGACAGCACAGATACGCAGTATTTT; CDR3aa: CSAPLWDSTDTQYF
v_gene: TRBV28; abundance: .; d_gene: TRBD1; j_gene: TRBJ2-7; CDR3nt: TGTGCCAGCAGTTCCCTCGACAGGGGTAATCCCTACGAGCAGTACTTC; CDR3aa: CASSSLDRGNPYEQYF
v_gene: TRBV5-6; abundance: many; d_gene: TRBD1; j_gene: TRBJ2-2; CDR3nt: TGTGCCAGCAGCCCCCTAATGACAGGGCGAAACACCGGGGAGCTGTTTTTT; CDR3aa: CASSPLMTGRNTGELFF
v_gene: TRBV20-1; abundance: .; d_gene: .; j_gene: TRBJ1-6; CDR3nt: TGCAGTGCCCACCTGACAGGCTTTAATTCACCCCTCCACTTT; CDR3aa: CSAHLTGFNSPLHF
v_gene: TRBV29-1; abundance: .; d_gene: .; j_gene: TRBJ1-2; CDR3nt: TGCAGCGTTGTGGGACGCCGGGACTATGGCTACACCTTC; CDR3aa: CSVVGRRDYGYTF
v_gene: TRBV18; abundance: few; d_gene: .; j_gene: TRBJ2-3; CDR3nt: TGTGCCAGCTCACCAGGTCTCCTCGGGGCTGCGCAGTATTTT; CDR3aa: CASSPGLLGAAQYF
v_gene: TRBV20-1; abundance: few; d_gene: TRBD2; j_gene: TRBJ2-2; CDR3nt: TGCAGTGCCAGCAAGCGGGAGGGCCTCACCGGGGAGCTGTTTTTT; CDR3aa: CSASKREGLTGELFF
v_gene: TRBV24-1; abundance: many; d_gene: .; j_gene: TRBJ2-2; CDR3nt: TGTGCCACCAGTGATAGTGGGTTCACCGGGGAGCTGTTTTTT; CDR3aa: CATSDSGFTGELFF
v_gene: TRBV10-3; abundance: many; d_gene: .; j_gene: TRBJ2-7; CDR3nt: TGTGCCATCAGTGGGTCCGGGACGGAACCCTACGAGCAGTACTTC; CDR3aa: CAISGSGTEPYEQYF
v_gene: TRBV19; abundance: .; d_gene: .; j_gene: TRBJ2-7; CDR3nt: TGTGCCACCAACAGCCAAGCTGGTGACGAGCAGTACTTC; CDR3aa: CATNSQAGDEQYF
v_gene: TRBV12-3/TRBV12-4; abundance: many; d_gene: .; j_gene: TRBJ1-5; CDR3nt: TGTGCCAGCAGTTTCCCCAGGGGAAGCAATCAGCCCCAGCATTTT; CDR3aa: CASSFPRGSNQPQHF
v_gene: TRBV11-2; abundance: many; d_gene: .; j_gene: TRBJ1-1; CDR3nt: TGTGCCAGCAGCTTAGATCTGTATGCTTTCTTT; CDR3aa: CASSLDLYAFF
v_gene: TRBV28; abundance: many; d_gene: TRBD1; j_gene: TRBJ2-7; CDR3nt: TGTGCCAGCAGGATACAGGGGGCGCGGTACGAGCAGTACTTC; CDR3aa: CASRIQGARYEQYF
v_gene: TRBV24-1; abundance: many; d_gene: TRBD1; j_gene: TRBJ2-1; CDR3nt: TGTGCCACCAGTGATTTCGGACAGGGGGTCGGCAATGAGCAGTTCTTC; CDR3aa: CATSDFGQGVGNEQFF
v_gene: TRBV2; abundance: .; d_gene: .; j_gene: TRBJ2-7; CDR3nt: TGTGCCAGCAGGGTTCTCGGACAGACAGCCTCCTACGAGCAGTACTTC; CDR3aa: CASRVLGQTASYEQYF
v_gene: TRBV20-1; abundance: once; d_gene: .; j_gene: TRBJ2-3; CDR3nt: TGCAGTGCTACCGGTGTCCCAGGGCAGTATTTT; CDR3aa: CSATGVPGQYF
v_gene: TRBV28; abundance: many; d_gene: TRBD1; j_gene: TRBJ2-1; CDR3nt: TGTGCCAGCGCTTATCCAGCAGGGGGCAAGGGGAATGAGCAGTTCTTC; CDR3aa: CASAYPAGGKGNEQFF
v_gene: TRBV12-3/TRBV12-4; abundance: few; d_gene: .; j_gene: TRBJ1-1; CDR3nt: TGTGCCAGCAGCCGAGGGATCTTGAACACTGAAGCTTTCTTT; CDR3aa: CASSRGILNTEAFF
v_gene: TRBV29-1; abundance: few; d_gene: .; j_gene: TRBJ2-1; CDR3nt: TGCAGCGCTAGGGCAGGGAATACAAGGAATGAGCAGTTCTTC; CDR3aa: CSARAGNTRNEQFF
v_gene: TRBV20-1; abundance: few; d_gene: TRBD1; j_gene: TRBJ2-5; CDR3nt: TGCAGTGCTTCAAGGACAGGAGTAAAAGAGACCCAGTACTTC; CDR3aa: CSASRTGVKETQYF
v_gene: TRBV28; abundance: many; d_gene: .; j_gene: TRBJ2-7; CDR3nt: TGTGCCAGCAGTCAGGGGATAGAGCTCGAGCAGTACTTC; CDR3aa: CASSQGIELEQYF
v_gene: TRBV10-3; abundance: .; d_gene: TRBD2; j_gene: TRBJ2-7; CDR3nt: TGTGCCATCAGTGAGCCAGGGACTAGCGGTAGCTCCTACGAGCAGTACTTC; CDR3aa: CAISEPGTSGSSYEQYF
v_gene: TRBV6-1; abundance: many; d_gene: .; j_gene: TRBJ2-1; CDR3nt: TGTGCCAGCAGTGAGCGCGGATCGCTTGAGCAGTTCTTC; CDR3aa: CASSERGSLEQFF
v_gene: TRBV28; abundance: many; d_gene: .; j_gene: TRBJ2-7; CDR3nt: TGTGCCAGCAGTTCAATACCGCAGGGGTTAACTCAGTACGAGCAGTACTTC; CDR3aa: CASSSIPQGLTQYEQYF
v_gene: TRBV29-1; abundance: few; d_gene: .; j_gene: TRBJ1-4; CDR3nt: TGCAGCGTCATAAGACCAGACAATGAAAAACTGTTTTTT; CDR3aa: CSVIRPDNEKLFF
v_gene: TRBV12-3/TRBV12-4; abundance: many; d_gene: .; j_gene: TRBJ2-3; CDR3nt: TGTGCCAGCAGGACGGAGGCGGGTACGGATACGCAGTATTTT; CDR3aa: CASRTEAGTDTQYF
v_gene: TRBV24-1; abundance: many; d_gene: TRBD1; j_gene: TRBJ2-5; CDR3nt: TGTGCCACCAGTGATTCCGGGACAGGGACGGGGATCCAAGAGACCCAGTACTTC; CDR3aa: CATSDSGTGTGIQETQYF
v_gene: TRBV29-1; abundance: few; d_gene: .; j_gene: TRBJ2-7; CDR3nt: TGCAGCGGTGGGACGGATAACTACGAGCAGTACTTC; CDR3aa: CSGGTDNYEQYF
v_gene: TRBV5-1; abundance: many; d_gene: .; j_gene: TRBJ1-1; CDR3nt: TGCGCCAGCAGCTTGGCCCGAGTGAACACTGAAGCTTTCTTT; CDR3aa: CASSLARVNTEAFF
v_gene: TRBV6-1; abundance: few; d_gene: .; j_gene: TRBJ2-2; CDR3nt: TGTGCCAGCAGTGAAGTACGAGGGATCGGTGGCGGGGAGCTGTTTTTT; CDR3aa: CASSEVRGIGGGELFF